Each of the 6 T cell receptor beta chains below was sequenced from the same sample in a study of long-term antiretroviral therapy in people with HIV (dated by TCRdb to between 2021 and 2022). The immunoSEQ hsTCRB v3.0 assay was used at survey level resolution to sequence the TRB variable region. TCRdb re-hosts the immuneACCESS table, in-frame sequences only. Its copies lack some clones; in the studies checked, an unresolved V gene accounts for under half of them, and the cause for the rest is not known. The sample contains about 27,000 clones, about 85% of them found a single time. The ten largest clonotypes hold roughly 10% of the sample. This sample comprised unsorted PBMCs, obtained 2.3 years after starting antiretroviral therapy. Receptor source: a man aged 40-49 years with HIV.

The CDR3 loop reads CACSPGLGSYEQYF. CDR3 coding DNA: TGTGCCTGTTCCCCGGGACTAGGCTCCTACGAGCAGTACTTC. The V call is TRBV30, the J call TRBJ2-7; 8 bases agree with TRBD2. The CDR3 runs to 14 residues. V shed 6 bases and J 0 bases; nucleotides not matched to a gene: 7. From germline, CDR1 is GTSNPN and CDR2 SVGIG (reference sequence).

The J gene is TRBJ2-7, the V gene TRBV25-1, with D possibly TRBD1 on 6 matching bases. The V and J ends lost 3 bases and 1 base respectively, with 13 bases between them. The CDR3 consists of 15 residues. Germline-derived CDR1 and CDR2 are MGHDK and SYGVNS. CDR3: CASSDSRRGSYEQYF. Here the CDR3 DNA reads TGTGCCAGCAGTGATAGTCGCAGGGGATCCTACGAGCAGTACTTC.

V and J are TRBV10-3 and TRBJ2-2; 11 positions match TRBD1. J lost 5 bases, V lost 10 bases, and 9 bases had no gene match. The CDR3 runs 15 residues. In germline, CDR1 is ENHRY, CDR2 SYGVKD. The CDR3 sequence is CATQGDRGTTGELFF. The CDR3 nucleotides read TGTGCCACCCAGGGGGACAGGGGGACGACCGGGGAGCTGTTTTTT.

This chain's CDR3 is CASSAGTGDYGYTF. As DNA, the CDR3 is TGTGCCAGCAGCGCCGGGACAGGGGACTATGGCTACACCTTC. The chain joins TRBV9 to TRBJ1-2; 10 bases line up with TRBD1. J was trimmed by 3 bases and V by 3 bases; bases with no gene match: 2. Germline V gene sequence: CDR1 SGDLS, CDR2 YYNGEE. There are 14 residues in the CDR3.

This clone was observed a few times. The chain has TRBV19 and TRBJ2-7, with D maybe TRBD2 (5 bases). The CDR3 length is 12 residues. Germline loops: CDR1 LNHDA, CDR2 SQIVND (reference sequence). The V end lost 8 bases, the J end lost 9 bases, and 17 bases lay between the germline ends. CDR3 protein: CASGPGERGQYF. For the CDR3, the DNA is TGTGCCAGTGGGCCCGGGGAGCGAGGGCAGTACTTC.

This chain connects TRBV2 to TRBJ1-4; D might be TRBD1 (5 bases). V gave up 5 bases and J gave up 3 bases, with 10 bases separating them. The CDR3 length is 14 residues. Germline values: CDR1 SNHLY, CDR2 FYNNEI. This chain's CDR3 is CASSSRGPNEKLFF. The CDR3 DNA sequence: TGTGCCAGCAGTAGCCGGGGACCTAATGAAAAACTGTTTTTT.